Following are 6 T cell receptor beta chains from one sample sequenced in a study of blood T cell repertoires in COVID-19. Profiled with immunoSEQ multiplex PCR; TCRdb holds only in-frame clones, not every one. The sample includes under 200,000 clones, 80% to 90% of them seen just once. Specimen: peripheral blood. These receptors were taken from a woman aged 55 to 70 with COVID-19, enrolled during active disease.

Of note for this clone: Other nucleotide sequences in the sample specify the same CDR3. The CDR3 bases are TGTGCCAGCAGCCAAGGGGGCGACACTGAAGCTTTCTTT. Translation gives CASSQGGDTEAFF. The chain carries TRBV3-1 (or the pseudogene TRBV3-2) and TRBJ1-1; a weak D match, TRBD1 (5 bases). The CDR3 contains 13 residues. The germline CDR1 and CDR2 sequences are LGHDT and YNNKEL (reference sequence). Trimming removed 1 base at V and 3 bases at J, with 6 bases between.

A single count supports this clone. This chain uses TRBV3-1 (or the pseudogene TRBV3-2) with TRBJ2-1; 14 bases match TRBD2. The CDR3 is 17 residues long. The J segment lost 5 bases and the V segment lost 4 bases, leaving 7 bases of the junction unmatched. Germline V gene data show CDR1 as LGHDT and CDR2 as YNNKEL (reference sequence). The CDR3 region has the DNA TGTGCCAGCAGCCTTAGGACTAGCGGGGGGCGGAACAATGAGCAGTTCTTC. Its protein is CASSLRTSGGRNNEQFF.

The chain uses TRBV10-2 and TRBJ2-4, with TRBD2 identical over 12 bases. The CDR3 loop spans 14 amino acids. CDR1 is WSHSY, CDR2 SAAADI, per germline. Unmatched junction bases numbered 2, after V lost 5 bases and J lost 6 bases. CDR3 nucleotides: TGCGCCAGCAGTTCTAGCGGGAGGGGAAACATTCAGTACTTC. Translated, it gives CASSSSGRGNIQYF.

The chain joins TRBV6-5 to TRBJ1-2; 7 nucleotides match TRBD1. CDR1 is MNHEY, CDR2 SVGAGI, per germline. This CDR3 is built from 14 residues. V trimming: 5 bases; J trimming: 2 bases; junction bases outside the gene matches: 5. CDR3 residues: CASSLRTGNYGYTF. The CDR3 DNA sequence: TGTGCCAGCAGTCTCCGGACAGGAAACTATGGCTACACCTTC.

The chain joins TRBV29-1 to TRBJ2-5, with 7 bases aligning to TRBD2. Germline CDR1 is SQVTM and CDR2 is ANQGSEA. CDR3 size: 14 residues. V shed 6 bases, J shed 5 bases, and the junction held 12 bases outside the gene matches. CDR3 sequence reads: CSVSKLARDETQYF. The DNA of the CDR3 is TGCAGCGTCTCTAAACTAGCGAGGGATGAGACCCAGTACTTC.

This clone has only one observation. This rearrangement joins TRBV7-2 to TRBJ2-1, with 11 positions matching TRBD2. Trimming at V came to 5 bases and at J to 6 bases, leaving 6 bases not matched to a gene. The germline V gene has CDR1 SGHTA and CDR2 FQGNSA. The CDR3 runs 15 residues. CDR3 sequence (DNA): TGTGCCAGCAGCAAGGGACTAGCGGATTTCAATGAGCAGTTCTTC. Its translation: CASSKGLADFNEQFF.